The following is a TCR beta chain sequence with its context. These data are taken from a study of control samples from healthy donors and cancer patients. Generated by immunoSEQ multiplex PCR, the TCRdb table keeps only in-frame clones and is missing some. The table shows some 130,000 clones, with about 92% occurring only once. Germline CDR1 is GTSNPN and CDR2 is SVGIG (reference sequence). V was pared by 4 bases and J by 1 base, with 13 bases of the junction left unmatched. The CDR3 is 16 residues long. The sequenced material came from blood. The sequence derives from a woman aged 45 to 65 in good health. The rearrangement uses TRBV30 and TRBJ2-7, with TRBD2 identical over 7 bases. In DNA, the CDR3 is TGTGCCTGGACGGGTCTTGTTTCTAGCGGATCCTACGAGCAGTACTTC. Protein product: CAWTGLVSSGSYEQYF.